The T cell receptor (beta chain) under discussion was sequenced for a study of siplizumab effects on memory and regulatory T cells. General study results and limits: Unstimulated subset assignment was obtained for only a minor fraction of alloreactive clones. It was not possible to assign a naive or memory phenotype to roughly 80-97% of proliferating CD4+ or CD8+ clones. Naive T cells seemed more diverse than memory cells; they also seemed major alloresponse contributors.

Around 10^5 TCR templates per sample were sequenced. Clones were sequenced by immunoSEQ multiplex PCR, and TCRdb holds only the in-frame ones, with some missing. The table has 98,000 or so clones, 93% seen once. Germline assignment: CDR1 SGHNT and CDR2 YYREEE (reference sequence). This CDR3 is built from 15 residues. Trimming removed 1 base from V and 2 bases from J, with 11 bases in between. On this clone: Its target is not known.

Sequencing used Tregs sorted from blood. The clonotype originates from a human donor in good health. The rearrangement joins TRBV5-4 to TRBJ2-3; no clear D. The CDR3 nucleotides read TGTGCCAGCAGCTTGAGGTACCCTAACACAGATACGCAGTATTTT. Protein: CASSLRYPNTDTQYF.